The clone carrying this TCR beta chain has a handful of counts. V trimming: 7 bases; J trimming: 4 bases; junction bases outside the gene matches: 16. Germline CDR1 reads SGHRS; CDR2 reads YFSETQ. CDR3 size: 18 residues. This sample was included in a study of blood T cells in healthy people across ages. A J-beta primer mix and a sample-barcoded 5' primer were used in a second PCR of roughly 7 to 12 cycles. TCRdb reprocessed the 5' RACE reads via MiXCR and lists one record per CDR3 protein. The sample contains about 560,000 distinct CDR3 sequences, 27% of which appear only once. Caucasian, healthy and from Russia, the donors were aged between roughly 6 and 95. Each sample yielded at least 6 million isolated PBMCs. These same records also appear under a second study, on T cells of mothers and their children.

Specimen: blood. This TCR derives from a boy between 2 and 15 years old in good health. V and J are TRBV5-1 and TRBJ2-1; 11 bases are shared with TRBD2. The CDR3 sequence: CASRYDIAGTSGYNEQFF. DNA of the CDR3: TGCGCCAGCCGCTACGATATAGCCGGGACTAGCGGATACAATGAGCAGTTCTTC.